This TCR beta chain was recorded in a study of a mutant IDH1 vaccine in newly diagnosed glioma. Documented time point: week 35, safety follow-up. A single vaccine dose contained 300 ug of mutant IDH1 20-mer peptide, and topical imiquimod was used with it. Each donor presented with a new WHO grade 3 or 4 astrocytoma that tested IDH1-mutant and showed ATRX loss. Clones were read by immunoSEQ multiplex PCR, and TCRdb kept only the in-frame ones, dropping some. The table shows some 63,000 clones, with 74% occurring only once. The CDR3 extends over 13 amino acids. CDR1 and CDR2 (germline): MNHEY, SMNVEV (reference sequence). The junction had 5 bases not matched to a gene; V was cut back by 5 bases and J by 7 bases. Overall study results and limits: Immune responses induced by vaccination arose in 93.3% of the patients.

A remark on this clone: The antigen remains unidentified.

The sequences come from PBMCs, collected from a glioma patient whose treatment included an IDH1 peptide vaccine. The chain carries TRBV27 and TRBJ1-2, with 9 bases that match TRBD1. The receptor was derived from a man aged 45-65 years with glioma. The CDR3 sequence: CASSPDRGSGYTF. The CDR3, as DNA: TGTGCCAGCAGTCCGGACAGGGGAAGTGGCTACACCTTC.